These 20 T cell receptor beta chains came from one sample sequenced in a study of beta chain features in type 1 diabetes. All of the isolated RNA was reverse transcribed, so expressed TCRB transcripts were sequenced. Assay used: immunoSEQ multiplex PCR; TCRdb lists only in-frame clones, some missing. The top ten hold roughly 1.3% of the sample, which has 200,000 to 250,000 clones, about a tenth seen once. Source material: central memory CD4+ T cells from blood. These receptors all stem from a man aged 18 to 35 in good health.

CDR3 in DNA: TGTGCCAGCAACACAGGGGTCTCCTACGAGCAGTACTTC. This gives the protein CASNTGVSYEQYF. The chain recombines TRBV11-2 with TRBJ2-7, with 7 positions matching TRBD1. The CDR3 totals 13 residues. CDR1 is SGHAT, CDR2 FQNNGV, per germline. Unmatched junction bases numbered 3, after V lost 7 bases and J lost 0 bases. Drawing the rest from reference TRBV11-2 and TRBJ2-7, the complete variable domain is EAGVAQSPRYKIIEKRQSVAFWCNPISGHATLYWYQQILGQGPKLLIQFQNNGVVDDSQLPKDRFSAERLKGVDSTLKIQPAKLEDSAVYLCASNTGVSYEQYFGPGTRLTVT.

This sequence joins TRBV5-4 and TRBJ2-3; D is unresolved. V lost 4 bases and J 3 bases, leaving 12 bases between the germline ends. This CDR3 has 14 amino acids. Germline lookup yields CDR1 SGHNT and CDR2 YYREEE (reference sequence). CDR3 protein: CASSQIVRTDTQYF. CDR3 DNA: TGTGCCAGCAGCCAAATAGTGAGGACAGATACGCAGTATTTT.

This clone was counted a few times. The CDR3 DNA follows: TGTGCCTGCCGATATGCCAAAAAACTGTTTTTT. It codes for CACRYAKKLFF. The genes are TRBV30 and TRBJ1-4; no firm D call. This CDR3 region has 11 residues. Germline V gene sequence: CDR1 GTSNPN, CDR2 SVGIG (reference sequence). Trimming removed 6 bases at V and 9 bases at J, with 11 bases between.

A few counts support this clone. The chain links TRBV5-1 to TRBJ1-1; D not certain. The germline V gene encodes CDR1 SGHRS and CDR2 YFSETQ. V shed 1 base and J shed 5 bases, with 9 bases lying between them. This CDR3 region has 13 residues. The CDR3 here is CASSLTARTEAFF. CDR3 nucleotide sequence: TGCGCCAGCAGCTTGACTGCGAGGACTGAAGCTTTCTTT.

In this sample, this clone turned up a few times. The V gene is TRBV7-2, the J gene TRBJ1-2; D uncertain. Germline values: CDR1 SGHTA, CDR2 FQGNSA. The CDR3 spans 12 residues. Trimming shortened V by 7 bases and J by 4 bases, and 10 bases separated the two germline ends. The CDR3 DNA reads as TGTGCCAGCATAAGTAACGTCTATGGCTACACCTTC. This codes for CASISNVYGYTF. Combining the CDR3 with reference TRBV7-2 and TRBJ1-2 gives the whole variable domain GAGVSQSPSNKVTEKGKDVELRCDPISGHTALYWYRQSLGQGLEFLIYFQGNSAPDKSGLPSDRFSAERTGGSVSTLTIQRTQQEDSAVYLCASISNVYGYTFGSGTRLTVV.

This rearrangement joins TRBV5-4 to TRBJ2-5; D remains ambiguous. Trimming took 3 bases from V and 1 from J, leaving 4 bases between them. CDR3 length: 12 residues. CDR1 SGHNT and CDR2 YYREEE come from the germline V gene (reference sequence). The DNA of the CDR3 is TGTGCCAGCAGCTACTCCCAAGAGACCCAGTACTTC. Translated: CASSYSQETQYF.

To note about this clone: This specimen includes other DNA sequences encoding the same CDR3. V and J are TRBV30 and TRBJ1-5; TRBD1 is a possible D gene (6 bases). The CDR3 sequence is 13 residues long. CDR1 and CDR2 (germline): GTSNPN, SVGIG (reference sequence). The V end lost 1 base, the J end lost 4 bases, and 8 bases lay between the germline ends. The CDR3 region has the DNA TGTGCCTGGAGTGCACAGGGTAATCAGCCCCAGCATTTT. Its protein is CAWSAQGNQPQHF. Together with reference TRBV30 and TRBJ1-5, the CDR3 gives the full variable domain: SQTIHQWPATLVQPVGSPLSLECTVEGTSNPNLYWYRQAAGRGLQLLFYSVGIGQISSEVPQNLSASRPQDRQFILSSKKLLLSDSGFYLCAWSAQGNQPQHFGDGTRLSIL.

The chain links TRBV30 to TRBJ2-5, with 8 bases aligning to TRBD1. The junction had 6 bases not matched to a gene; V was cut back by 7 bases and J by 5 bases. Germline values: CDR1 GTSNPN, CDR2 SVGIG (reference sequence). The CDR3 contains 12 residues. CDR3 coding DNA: TGTGCCTTGGACAGGGCATGGGAGACCCAGTACTTC. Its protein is CALDRAWETQYF.

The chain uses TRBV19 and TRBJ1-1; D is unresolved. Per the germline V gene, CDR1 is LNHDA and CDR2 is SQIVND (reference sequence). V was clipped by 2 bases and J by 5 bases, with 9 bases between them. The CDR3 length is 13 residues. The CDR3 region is CASSILQATEAFF. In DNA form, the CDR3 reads TGTGCCAGTAGTATACTCCAGGCAACTGAAGCTTTCTTT.

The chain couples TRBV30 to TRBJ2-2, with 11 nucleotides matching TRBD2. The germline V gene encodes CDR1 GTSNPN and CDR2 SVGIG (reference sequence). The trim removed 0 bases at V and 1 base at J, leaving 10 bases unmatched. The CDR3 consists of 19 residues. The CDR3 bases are TGTGCCTGGAGTGTAAGGAAGACTAGCGGGGTCTGGAACACCGGGGAGCTGTTTTTT. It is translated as CAWSVRKTSGVWNTGELFF.

The CDR3 region is CASLRGEPGELFF. CDR3 nucleotide sequence: TGTGCCAGTTTGAGGGGGGAACCCGGGGAGCTGTTTTTT. V gene TRBV2 combines with J gene TRBJ2-2; D tentatively fits TRBD1 or TRBD2 (6 bases each). The CDR3 is 13 amino acids. Germline V gene sequence: CDR1 SNHLY, CDR2 FYNNEI. Trimming removed 9 bases at V and 6 bases at J, with 14 bases between.

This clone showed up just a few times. Written as DNA, the CDR3 is TGTGCCAGCAGCCAAGATCTTCGGGGAGGGTTTGGCAATGAGCAGTTCTTC. Translated, it gives CASSQDLRGGFGNEQFF. The V and J genes are TRBV14 and TRBJ2-1; TRBD2 matches at 7 bases. CDR1 and CDR2 (germline): SGHDN, FVKESK. V trimming: 0 bases; J trimming: 6 bases; junction bases outside the gene matches: 11. This CDR3 contains 17 residues. Using reference TRBV14 and TRBJ2-1 for the parts outside the CDR3, the full variable domain is EAGVTQFPSHSVIEKGQTVTLRCDPISGHDNLYWYRRVMGKEIKFLLHFVKESKQDESGMPNNRFLAERTGGTYSTLKVQPAELEDSGVYFCASSQDLRGGFGNEQFFGPGTRLTVL.

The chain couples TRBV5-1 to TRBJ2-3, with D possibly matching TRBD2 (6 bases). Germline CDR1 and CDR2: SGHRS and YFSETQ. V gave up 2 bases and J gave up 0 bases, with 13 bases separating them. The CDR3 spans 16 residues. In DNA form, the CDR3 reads TGCGCCAGCAGCTTCAATAGCGGACCTAGCACAGATACGCAGTATTTT. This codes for CASSFNSGPSTDTQYF.

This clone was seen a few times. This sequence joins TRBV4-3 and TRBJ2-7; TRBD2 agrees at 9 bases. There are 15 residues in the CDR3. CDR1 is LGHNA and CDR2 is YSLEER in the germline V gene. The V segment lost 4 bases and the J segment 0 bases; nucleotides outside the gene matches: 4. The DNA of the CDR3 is TGCGCCAGCAGCCTTAGGACTAGCGCCTCCTACGAGCAGTACTTC. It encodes CASSLRTSASYEQYF.

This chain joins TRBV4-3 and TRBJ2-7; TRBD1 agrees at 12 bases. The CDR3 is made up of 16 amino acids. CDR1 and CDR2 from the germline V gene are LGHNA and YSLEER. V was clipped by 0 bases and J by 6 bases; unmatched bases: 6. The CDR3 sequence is CASSQDVGQGAVEQYF. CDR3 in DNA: TGCGCCAGCAGCCAAGATGTGGGACAGGGGGCGGTCGAGCAGTACTTC.

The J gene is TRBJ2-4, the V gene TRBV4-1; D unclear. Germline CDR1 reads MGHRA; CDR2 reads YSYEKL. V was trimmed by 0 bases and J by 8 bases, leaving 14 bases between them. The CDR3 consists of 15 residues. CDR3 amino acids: CASSQDWPGTHIQYF. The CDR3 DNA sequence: TGCGCCAGCAGCCAAGATTGGCCAGGAACCCACATTCAGTACTTC.

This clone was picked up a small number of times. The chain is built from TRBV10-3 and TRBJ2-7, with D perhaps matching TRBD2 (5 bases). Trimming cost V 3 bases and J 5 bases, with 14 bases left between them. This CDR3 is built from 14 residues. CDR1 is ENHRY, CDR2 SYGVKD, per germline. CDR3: CAISDSGRGDEQYF. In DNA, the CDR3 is TGTGCCATCAGTGACTCCGGACGGGGAGACGAGCAGTACTTC.

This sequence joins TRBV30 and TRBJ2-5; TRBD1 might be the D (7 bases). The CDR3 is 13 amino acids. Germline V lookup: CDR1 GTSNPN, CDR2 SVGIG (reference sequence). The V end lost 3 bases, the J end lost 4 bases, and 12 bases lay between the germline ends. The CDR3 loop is CAWRRRGRETQYF. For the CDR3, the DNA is TGTGCCTGGAGGCGGAGGGGGCGAGAGACCCAGTACTTC.

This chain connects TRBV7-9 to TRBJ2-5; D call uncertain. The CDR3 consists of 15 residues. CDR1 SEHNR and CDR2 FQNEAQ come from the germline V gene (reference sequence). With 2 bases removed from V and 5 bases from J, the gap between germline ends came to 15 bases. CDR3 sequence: CASSLNSLSAETQYF. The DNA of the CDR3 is TGTGCCAGCAGCTTAAACTCGCTTTCCGCGGAGACCCAGTACTTC.

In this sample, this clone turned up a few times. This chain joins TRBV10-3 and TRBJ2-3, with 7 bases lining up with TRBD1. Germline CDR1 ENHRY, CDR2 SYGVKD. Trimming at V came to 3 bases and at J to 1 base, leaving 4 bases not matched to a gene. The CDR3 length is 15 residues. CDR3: CAISDPTGGTDTQYF. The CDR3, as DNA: TGTGCCATCAGTGATCCAACAGGGGGCACAGATACGCAGTATTTT.